The present TCR beta chain was sequenced within a study of blood T cell repertoires in COVID-19. About the study: COVID-19 samples from acute and convalescent phases originated in the United States, Italy and Spain. From T cells, B-cell-depleted T cells, or PBMCs came the material, which was cDNA or gDNA.

CDR1 is SGHVS, CDR2 FQNEAQ, per germline. V was clipped by 5 bases and J by 7 bases; unmatched bases: 13. The CDR3 is made up of 15 amino acids. Authors' methods: The authors estimated nucleated cell counts from reference gene primer amplification. Profiled with immunoSEQ multiplex PCR; TCRdb holds only in-frame clones, not every one. The V and J calls and clone size are taken from that table; D and trimming were inferred from the DNA. The table records over 120,000 clones, 87% of them present only once. This TCR was sampled from a woman aged 45 to 65 with acute or convalescent COVID-19. What was sequenced was peripheral blood. The chain employs TRBV7-8 and TRBJ1-2, with 7 nucleotides matching TRBD1. CDR3 region: CASSPGGGGSGGYTF. For the CDR3, the DNA is TGTGCCAGCAGCCCCGGAGGAGGGGGCTCCGGTGGCTACACCTTC.